The 17 T cell receptor beta chains reported below all come from one sample, sequenced in a study of tumor-infiltrating lymphocytes in primary liver carcinoma. It was from about 20-30 mg of unsorted bulk tissue that RNA and DNA were co-extracted. With roughly 500 ng total RNA as template and a constant-region primer, TCR beta cDNA was made. Slightly modified ARM-PCR served as the procedure for the TCR beta libraries. These libraries came from three rounds of nested multiplex PCR. Amplification in the first two PCR rounds was performed using TRBV1-TRBV30 forward primers and a C-beta reverse primer for 10 cycles each. TCRdb processed the multiplex PCR reads anew with MiXCR; each CDR3 protein has one entry. The sample has about 100,000 distinct CDR3 sequences, less than 75% seen once. Sequencing input: tumor-adjacent normal liver tissue. These receptors were collected from a middle-aged man with primary liver carcinoma and hepatitis B virus infection.

This clonotype turned up a few times. The chain has TRBV6-2 or TRBV6-3 and TRBJ2-2, with unresolved D. The CDR3 extends over 13 amino acids. Germline values: CDR1 MNHEY, CDR2 SVGEGT. The CDR3 bases are TGTGGCATCAGTTACTCGGACACCGGGGAGCTGTTTTTT. Encoded protein: CGISYSDTGELFF.

With regard to this clonotype: At one boundary the junction diverges from the germline segment, which might be a read error. The CDR3 spells CASSQDGTGNNEQFF. DNA of the CDR3: TGTGCCAGCAGTCAAGACGGGACAGGTAACAATGAGCAGTTCTTC. The rearrangement links TRBV4-2 to TRBJ2-1; 8 positions match TRBD1. The CDR3 spans 15 residues. The germline gives CDR1 LGHNA, CDR2 YNFKEQ.

Many counts were recorded for this clonotype. The V and J genes are TRBV11-2 and TRBJ2-5; maybe TRBD2 (5 bases). This CDR3 has 11 amino acids. Trimming left V 11 bases short and J 1 base short, with 8 bases between. The germline gives CDR1 SGHAT, CDR2 FQNNGV. The CDR3 bases are TGTGCCTCCCGGGGCCAAGAGACCCAGTACTTC. Translation: CASRGQETQYF.

For this clonotype: The conserved phenylalanine or tryptophan normally closing the CDR3 is absent here, so this likely arose from a read error. The chain employs TRBV11-2 and TRBJ2-7; no definite D call. There are 14 residues in the CDR3. With 4 bases removed from V and 4 bases from J, the gap between germline ends came to 14 bases. Germline CDR1 SGHAT, CDR2 FQNNGV. The CDR3 loop is CASSYERSSYEQYL. The CDR3 bases are TGTGCCAGCAGCTACGAGAGGAGCTCGTACGAGCAGTACTTA.

Note on this clonotype: Likely a read error: the CDR3 ends without its conserved phenylalanine or tryptophan. The CDR3 here is CSARSYNEQFI. The CDR3, as DNA: TGCAGCGCTAGGAGCTACAATGAGCAGTTCATC. The chain recombines TRBV29-1 with TRBJ2-1, with no clear D. V was trimmed by 7 bases and J by 3 bases, leaving 7 bases between them. CDR3 size: 11 residues. Germline V gene lookup returns CDR1 SQVTM and CDR2 ANQGSEA.

The V and J genes are TRBV4-2 and TRBJ2-7; D ambiguous. Germline V gene lookup returns CDR1 LGHNA and CDR2 YNFKEQ. Trimming stripped 4 bases from V and 7 bases from J, with 14 bases between. The CDR3 consists of 13 residues. DNA for the CDR3: TGTGCCAGCAGCCGAGATCTGGGAAGTGAGCAGTACTTC. Residues: CASSRDLGSEQYF.

By share, this clonotype ranks as large. The chain uses TRBV11-2 and TRBJ1-2, with no clear D. CDR1 is SGHAT, CDR2 FQNNGV, per germline. The V and J ends lost 5 bases and 7 bases respectively, with 14 bases between them. The CDR3 is made up of 13 amino acids. CDR3 sequence (DNA): TGTGCCAGCAGCCCCCTTTGGGCCCGTGGCTACACCTTC. Amino acids: CASSPLWARGYTF.

V and J are TRBV11-3 and TRBJ2-7; 11 nucleotides align to TRBD2. The V gene end was trimmed by 11 bases and the J gene end by 8 bases; junction bases not matched to a gene: 17. The length of the CDR3 is 15 residues. Germline V gene sequence: CDR1 SGHNT, CDR2 YENEEA. For the CDR3, the DNA is TGTGCCTGCACCCCCTCTACTAGCGGGAGAGGTAAGCAGTACTTC. Translated, it gives CACTPSTSGRGKQYF.

The V and J genes are TRBV11-2 and TRBJ2-7; possible D gene TRBD2, 6 bases. Per the germline V gene, CDR1 is SGHAT and CDR2 is FQNNGV. The V gene lost 7 bases and the J gene lost 0 bases, with 13 bases spanning the gap. The CDR3 is 14 amino acids. The CDR3 loop reads CASIALAGSYEQYF. CDR3 in DNA: TGTGCCAGCATCGCACTAGCAGGCTCCTACGAGCAGTACTTC.

Details on this clonotype: The junction shows a germline mismatch at one end, possibly a read error. CDR3 residues: CASSPRDNKEQFF. The CDR3 nucleotides are TGTGCCAGCAGCCCCCGGGACAACAAAGAGCAGTTCTTC. The genes are TRBV11-1 and TRBJ2-1, with a tentative D call TRBD1 (6 bases). Germline V gene lookup returns CDR1 SGHAT and CDR2 FQDESV (reference sequence). This CDR3 contains 13 residues.

The V and J genes are TRBV11-2 and TRBJ2-7; unclear D gene. CDR3 length equals 12 residues. Germline values: CDR1 SGHAT, CDR2 FQNNGV. CDR3 sequence (DNA): TGTCTCGGCAGCTTAGATCGAGAGAGTCAGTACTTC. Amino acids: CLGSLDRESQYF.

This clonotype was detected many times. The chain employs TRBV7-8 and TRBJ2-5, with a possible D match to TRBD2 (5 bases). CDR1 and CDR2 (germline): SGHVS, FQNEAQ. V was shortened by 5 bases and J by 5 bases, with 12 bases between the two germline ends. CDR3 size: 13 residues. CDR3 residues: CASSPGGSETQYF. DNA of the CDR3: TGTGCCAGCAGCCCAGGAGGATCGGAGACCCAGTACTTC. The full variable domain, completed using reference TRBV7-8 and TRBJ2-5, is GAGVSQSPRYKVAKRGQDVALRCDPISGHVSLFWYQQALGQGPEFLTYFQNEAQLDKSGLPSDRFFAERPEGSVSTLKIQRTQQEDSAVYLCASSPGGSETQYFGPGTRLLVL.

In the case of this clonotype: One end of the junction varies from germline; a read error may be responsible. The chain links TRBV12-3 or TRBV12-4 to TRBJ1-4; 8 nucleotides align to TRBD1. The CDR3 sequence is 18 residues long. CDR3 region: CVSSFPPLTTGAAGKLFF. Here the CDR3 DNA reads TGTGTCAGCAGTTTCCCTCCCCTTACGACAGGGGCAGCGGGAAAACTGTTTTTT.

A remark on this clonotype: A read error may explain this, as a much larger clone is one base away. The V and J genes are TRBV10-1 and TRBJ2-3; 11 bases align to TRBD2. The length of the CDR3 is 16 residues. Germline loops: CDR1 WNHNN, CDR2 SYGVQD (reference sequence). CDR3 in DNA: TGCACCAGCAGTGAGTGGACTAGCGGGAGCACAGATACGCAGTATTTT. It encodes CTSSEWTSGSTDTQYF.

As concerns this clonotype: The germline gene is not matched at one end of the junction; a read error may be the cause. V and J are TRBV5-1 and TRBJ2-7; 9 bases map to TRBD2. Germline V gene sequence: CDR1 SGHRS, CDR2 YFSETQ. The CDR3 sequence is 15 residues long. The CDR3 coding sequence is TGCGCCAACAGCTTGACTAGCGGACAGGCCTACGAGCAGTACTTC. Translation gives CANSLTSGQAYEQYF.

Here the CDR3 reads CASNLGGSPPYEQYF. Written as DNA, the CDR3 is TGTGCCAGCAACCTCGGCGGGTCTCCACCCTACGAGCAGTACTTC. The chain uses TRBV11-2 and TRBJ2-7, with D perhaps matching TRBD2 (5 bases). V gave up 7 bases and J gave up 2 bases, with 18 bases separating them. Looked up from germline, CDR1 is SGHAT and CDR2 is FQNNGV. This CDR3 is 15 amino acids long.

Notes on this clonotype: Compared with germline, one end of the junction differs, possibly owing to a read error. The J gene is TRBJ2-1, the V gene TRBV11-2, with a weak D call TRBD2 (6 bases). The CDR3 consists of 17 residues. Per germline, CDR1 SGHAT and CDR2 FQNNGV. The CDR3 loop is CARSLGGAGEFYNEQFF. The CDR3 nucleotides read TGTGCCAGGAGCTTAGGAGGGGCGGGTGAATTCTACAATGAGCAGTTCTTC.